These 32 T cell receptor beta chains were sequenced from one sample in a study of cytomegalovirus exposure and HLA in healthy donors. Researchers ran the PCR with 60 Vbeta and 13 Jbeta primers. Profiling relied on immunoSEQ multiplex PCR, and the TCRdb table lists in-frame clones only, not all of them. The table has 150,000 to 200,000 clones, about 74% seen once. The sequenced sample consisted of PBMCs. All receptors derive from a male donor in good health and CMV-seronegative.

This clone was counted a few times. CDR3: CASSLRQILTTNEKLFF. The CDR3 coding sequence is TGTGCCAGCAGCTTACGACAGATCCTCACAACTAATGAAAAACTGTTTTTT. The chain links TRBV7-9 to TRBJ1-4; perhaps TRBD1 as D (5 bases). Between the trimmed V and J ends, which lost 2 bases and 0 bases, there was a span of 13 bases. CDR3 length: 17 amino acids. CDR1 and CDR2 (germline): SEHNR, FQNEAQ (reference sequence).

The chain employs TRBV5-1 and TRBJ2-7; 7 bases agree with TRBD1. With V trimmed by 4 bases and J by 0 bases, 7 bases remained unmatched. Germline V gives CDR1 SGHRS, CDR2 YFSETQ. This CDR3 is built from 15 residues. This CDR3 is CASSGTGDSSYEQYF. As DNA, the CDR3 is TGCGCCAGCAGCGGCACAGGGGACAGCTCCTACGAGCAGTACTTC.

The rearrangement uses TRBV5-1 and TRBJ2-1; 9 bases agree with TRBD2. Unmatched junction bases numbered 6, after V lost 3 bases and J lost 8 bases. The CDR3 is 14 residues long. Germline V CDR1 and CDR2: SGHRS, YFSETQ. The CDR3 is CASSSGLATHEQFF. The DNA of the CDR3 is TGCGCCAGCAGCTCGGGACTAGCAACCCATGAGCAGTTCTTC.

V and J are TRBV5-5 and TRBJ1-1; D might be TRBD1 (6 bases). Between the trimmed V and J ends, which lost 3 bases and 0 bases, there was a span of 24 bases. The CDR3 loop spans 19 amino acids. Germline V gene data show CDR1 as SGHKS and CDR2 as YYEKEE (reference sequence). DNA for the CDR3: TGTGCCAGCAGCTCCCCTTGGGTGACAGGTTATAACATGAACACTGAAGCTTTCTTT. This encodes CASSSPWVTGYNMNTEAFF.

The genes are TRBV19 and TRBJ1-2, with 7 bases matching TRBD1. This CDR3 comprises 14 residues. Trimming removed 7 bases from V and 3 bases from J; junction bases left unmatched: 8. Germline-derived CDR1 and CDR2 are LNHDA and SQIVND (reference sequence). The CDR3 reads CASTGGSRDYGYTF. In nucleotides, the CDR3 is TGTGCCAGTACAGGGGGATCACGGGACTATGGCTACACCTTC.

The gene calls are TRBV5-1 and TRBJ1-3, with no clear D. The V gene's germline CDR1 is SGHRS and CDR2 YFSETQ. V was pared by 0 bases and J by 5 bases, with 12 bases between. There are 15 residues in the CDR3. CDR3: CASSLDGGGRNTIYF. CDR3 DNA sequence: TGCGCCAGCAGCTTGGATGGTGGAGGCAGAAACACCATATATTTT.

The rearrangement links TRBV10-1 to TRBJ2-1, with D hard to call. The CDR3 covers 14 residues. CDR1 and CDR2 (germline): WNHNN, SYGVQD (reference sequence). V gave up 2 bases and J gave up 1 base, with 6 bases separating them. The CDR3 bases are TGCGCCAGCAGTGAGATTTTATCCTACAATGAGCAGTTCTTC. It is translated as CASSEILSYNEQFF.

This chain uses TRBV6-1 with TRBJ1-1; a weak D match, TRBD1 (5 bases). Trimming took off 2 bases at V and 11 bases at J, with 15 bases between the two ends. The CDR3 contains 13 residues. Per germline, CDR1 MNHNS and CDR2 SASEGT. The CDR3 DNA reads TGTGCCAGCAGTGAATGGGGCGGGGCGGCGGCTTTCTTT. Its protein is CASSEWGGAAAFF.

CDR3 residues: CASSLALRNQPQHF. The CDR3 DNA reads TGTGCCAGCAGCTTAGCGCTTAGAAATCAGCCCCAGCATTTT. The rearrangement joins TRBV7-2 to TRBJ1-5; D remains unclear. V lost 0 bases and J 4 bases, leaving 7 bases between the germline ends. This CDR3 spans 14 amino acids. Germline values: CDR1 SGHTA, CDR2 FQGNSA.

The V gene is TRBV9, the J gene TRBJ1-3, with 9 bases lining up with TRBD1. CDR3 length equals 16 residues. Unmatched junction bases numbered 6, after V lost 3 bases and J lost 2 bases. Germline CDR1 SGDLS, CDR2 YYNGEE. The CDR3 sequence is CASSAGQGATGNTIYF. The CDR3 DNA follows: TGTGCCAGCAGCGCGGGACAGGGCGCTACTGGAAACACCATATATTTT. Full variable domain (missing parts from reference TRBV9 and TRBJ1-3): DSGVTQTPKHLITATGQRVTLRCSPRSGDLSVYWYQQSLDQGLQFLIQYYNGEERAKGNILERFSAQQFPDLHSELNLSSLELGDSALYFCASSAGQGATGNTIYFGEGSWLTVV.

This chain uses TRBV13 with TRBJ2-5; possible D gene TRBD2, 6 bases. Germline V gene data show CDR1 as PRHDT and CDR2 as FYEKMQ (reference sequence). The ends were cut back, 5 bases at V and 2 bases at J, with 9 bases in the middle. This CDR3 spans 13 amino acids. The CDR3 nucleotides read TGTGCCAGCAGCCCGGAGGGTCAAGAGACCCAGTACTTC. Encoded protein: CASSPEGQETQYF.

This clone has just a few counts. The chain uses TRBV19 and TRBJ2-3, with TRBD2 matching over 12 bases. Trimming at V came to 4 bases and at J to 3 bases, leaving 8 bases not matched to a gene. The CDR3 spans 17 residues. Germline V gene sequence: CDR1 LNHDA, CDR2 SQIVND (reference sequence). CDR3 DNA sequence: TGTGCCAGTAGTACCCTGACTAGCGGGAGTTGGACAGATACGCAGTATTTT. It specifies CASSTLTSGSWTDTQYF. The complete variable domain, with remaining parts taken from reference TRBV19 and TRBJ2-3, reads DGGITQSPKYLFRKEGQNVTLSCEQNLNHDAMYWYRQDPGQGLRLIYYSQIVNDFQKGDIAEGYSVSREKKESFPLTVTSAQKNPTAFYLCASSTLTSGSWTDTQYFGPGTRLTVL.

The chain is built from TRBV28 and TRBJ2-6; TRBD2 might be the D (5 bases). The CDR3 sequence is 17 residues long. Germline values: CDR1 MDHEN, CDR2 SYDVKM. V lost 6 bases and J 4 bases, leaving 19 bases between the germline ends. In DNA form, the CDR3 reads TGTGCCAGCAGCCTAGCCCTCGGGGTGGCCGGGGCCAACGTCCTGACTTTC. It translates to CASSLALGVAGANVLTF.

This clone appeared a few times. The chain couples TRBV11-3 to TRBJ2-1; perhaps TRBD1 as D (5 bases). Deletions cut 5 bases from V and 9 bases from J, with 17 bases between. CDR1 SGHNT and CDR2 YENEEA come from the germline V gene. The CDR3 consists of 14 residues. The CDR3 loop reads CASSGADSRGEQFF. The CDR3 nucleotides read TGTGCCAGCAGCGGGGCAGACTCTAGGGGTGAGCAGTTCTTC.

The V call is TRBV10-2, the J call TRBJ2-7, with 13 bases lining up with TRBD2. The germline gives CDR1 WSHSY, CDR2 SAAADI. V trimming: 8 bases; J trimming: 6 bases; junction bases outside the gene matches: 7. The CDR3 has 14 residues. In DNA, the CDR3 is TGCGCCAGCGCGGGACTAGCGGGACGTACCGAGCAGTACTTC. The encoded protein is CASAGLAGRTEQYF.

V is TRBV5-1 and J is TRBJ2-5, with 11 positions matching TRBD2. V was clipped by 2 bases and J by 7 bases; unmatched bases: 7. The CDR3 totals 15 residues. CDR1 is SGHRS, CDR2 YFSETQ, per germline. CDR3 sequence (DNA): TGCGCCAGCAGCTTAAATAGCGGGGGGGCGGTGACCCAGTACTTC. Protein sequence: CASSLNSGGAVTQYF.

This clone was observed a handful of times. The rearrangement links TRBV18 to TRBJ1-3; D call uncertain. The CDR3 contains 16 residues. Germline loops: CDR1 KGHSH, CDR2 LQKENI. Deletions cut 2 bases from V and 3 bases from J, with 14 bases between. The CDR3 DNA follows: TGTGCCAGCTCACCAAACTCTGGGAGTAGTGGAAACACCATATATTTT. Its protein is CASSPNSGSSGNTIYF.

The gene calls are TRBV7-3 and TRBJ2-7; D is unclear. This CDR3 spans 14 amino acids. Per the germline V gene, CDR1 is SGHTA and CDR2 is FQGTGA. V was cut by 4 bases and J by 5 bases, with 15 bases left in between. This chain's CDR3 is CASSSRHGTHEQYF. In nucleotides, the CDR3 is TGTGCCAGCAGCTCCCGCCATGGCACCCACGAGCAGTACTTC.

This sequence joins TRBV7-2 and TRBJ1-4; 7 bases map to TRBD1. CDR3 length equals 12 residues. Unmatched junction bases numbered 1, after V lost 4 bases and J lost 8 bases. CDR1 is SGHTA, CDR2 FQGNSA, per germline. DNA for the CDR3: TGTGCCAGCAGCTCGGACAGGGAAAAACTGTTTTTT. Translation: CASSSDREKLFF.

The CDR3 loop is CSVRTDQETQYF. The CDR3 bases are TGCAGCGTTCGAACAGACCAAGAGACCCAGTACTTC. This sequence joins TRBV29-1 and TRBJ2-5; D ambiguous. The V and J ends lost 5 bases and 0 bases respectively, with 7 bases between them. This CDR3 region has 12 residues. Looked up from germline, CDR1 is SQVTM and CDR2 is ANQGSEA. Supplemented by reference TRBV29-1 and TRBJ2-5, the full variable domain reads SAVISQKPSRDICQRGTSLTIQCQVDSQVTMMFWYRQQPGQSLTLIATANQGSEATYESGFVIDKFPISRPNLTFSTLTVSNMSPEDSSIYLCSVRTDQETQYFGPGTRLLVL.

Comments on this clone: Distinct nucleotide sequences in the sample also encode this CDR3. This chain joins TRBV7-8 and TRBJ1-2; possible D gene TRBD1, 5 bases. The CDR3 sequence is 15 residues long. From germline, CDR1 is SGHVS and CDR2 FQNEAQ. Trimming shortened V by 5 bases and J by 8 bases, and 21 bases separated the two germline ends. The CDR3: CASSPRGAQGGGYTF. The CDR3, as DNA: TGTGCCAGCAGCCCTAGGGGCGCCCAGGGAGGCGGCTACACCTTC.

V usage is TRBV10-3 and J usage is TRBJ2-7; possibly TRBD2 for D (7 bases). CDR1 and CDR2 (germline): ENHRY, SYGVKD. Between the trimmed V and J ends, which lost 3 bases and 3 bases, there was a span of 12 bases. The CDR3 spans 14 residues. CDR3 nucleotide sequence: TGTGCCATCAGTGAAGGGGGGGCTGTCTACGAGCAGTACTTC. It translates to CAISEGGAVYEQYF.

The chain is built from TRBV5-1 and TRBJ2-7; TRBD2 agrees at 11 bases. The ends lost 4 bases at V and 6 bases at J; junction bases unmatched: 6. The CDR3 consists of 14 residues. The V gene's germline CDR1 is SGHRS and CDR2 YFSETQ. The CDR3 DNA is TGCGCCAGCAGCCCTGGGACTAGCGGCGGCGAGCAGTACTTC. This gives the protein CASSPGTSGGEQYF.

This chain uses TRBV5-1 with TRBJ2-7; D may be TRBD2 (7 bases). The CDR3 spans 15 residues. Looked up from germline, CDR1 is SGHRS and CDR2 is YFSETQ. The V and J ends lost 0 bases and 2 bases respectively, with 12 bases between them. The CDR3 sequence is CASSLAAGATYEQYF. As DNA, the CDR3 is TGCGCCAGCAGCTTGGCGGCGGGGGCAACCTACGAGCAGTACTTC.

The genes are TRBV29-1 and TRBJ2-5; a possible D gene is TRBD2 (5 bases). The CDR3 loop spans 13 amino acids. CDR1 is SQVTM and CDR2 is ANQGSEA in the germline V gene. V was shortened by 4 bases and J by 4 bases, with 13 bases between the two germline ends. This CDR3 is CSVVTRGRETQYF. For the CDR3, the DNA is TGCAGCGTTGTGACACGGGGAAGAGAGACCCAGTACTTC.

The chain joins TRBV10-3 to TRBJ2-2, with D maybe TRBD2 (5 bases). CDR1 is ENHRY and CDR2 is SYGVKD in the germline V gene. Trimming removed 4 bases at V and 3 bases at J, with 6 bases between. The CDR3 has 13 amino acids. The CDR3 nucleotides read TGTGCCATCAGTGGGGGAGACACCGGGGAGCTGTTTTTT. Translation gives CAISGGDTGELFF.

The CDR3, as DNA: TGTGCCAGCAGTGAAGCGCATAGTCCCCGACAGGGGCTGCGGAACATTCAGTACTTC. Its translation is CASSEAHSPRQGLRNIQYF. The V gene is TRBV6-1, the J gene TRBJ2-4, with TRBD1 identical over 8 bases. Trimming at V came to 0 bases and at J to 7 bases, leaving 17 bases not matched to a gene. This CDR3 has 19 residues. In germline, CDR1 is MNHNS, CDR2 SASEGT.

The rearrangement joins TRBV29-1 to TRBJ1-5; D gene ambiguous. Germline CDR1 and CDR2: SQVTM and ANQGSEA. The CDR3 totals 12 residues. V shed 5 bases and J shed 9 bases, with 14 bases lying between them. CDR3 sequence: CSVQSGPGPQHF. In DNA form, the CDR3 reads TGCAGCGTTCAGAGCGGTCCGGGGCCCCAGCATTTT.

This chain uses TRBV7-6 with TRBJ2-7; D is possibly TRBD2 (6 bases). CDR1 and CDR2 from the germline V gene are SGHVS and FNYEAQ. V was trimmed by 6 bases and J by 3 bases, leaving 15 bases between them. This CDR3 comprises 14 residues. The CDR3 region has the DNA TGTGCCAGCAGTGGGGGGAAAGGTGGCTACGAGCAGTACTTC. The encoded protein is CASSGGKGGYEQYF.

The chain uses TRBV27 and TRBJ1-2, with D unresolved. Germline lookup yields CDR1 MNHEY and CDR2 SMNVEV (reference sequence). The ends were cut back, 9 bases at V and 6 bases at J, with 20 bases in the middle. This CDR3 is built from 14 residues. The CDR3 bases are TGTGCCAGAGTGCCCTCCTCCGGGAGAAATGGCTACACCTTC. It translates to CARVPSSGRNGYTF.

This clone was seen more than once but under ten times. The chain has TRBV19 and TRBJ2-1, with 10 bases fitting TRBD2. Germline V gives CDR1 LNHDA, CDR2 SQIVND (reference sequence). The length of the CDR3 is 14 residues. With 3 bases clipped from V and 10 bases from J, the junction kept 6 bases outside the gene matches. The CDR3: CASSIEREGREQFF. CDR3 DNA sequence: TGTGCCAGTAGTATCGAGCGGGAGGGCCGGGAGCAGTTCTTC.

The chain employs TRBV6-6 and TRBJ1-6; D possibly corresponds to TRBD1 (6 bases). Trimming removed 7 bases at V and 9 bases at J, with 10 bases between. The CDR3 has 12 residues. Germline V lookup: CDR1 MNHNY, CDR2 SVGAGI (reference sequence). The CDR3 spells CASMAGVSPLHF. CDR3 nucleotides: TGTGCCAGCATGGCAGGGGTTTCACCCCTCCACTTT.